The 11 T cell receptor beta chains given below trace back to one sample, sequenced in a study of beta chain features in type 1 diabetes (dated by TCRdb to the late 2010s). For these TCRs, the target antigens are not known. Broad study findings and their caveats: A moderate but significant shortening of TCRB CDR3 length was observed in type 1 diabetes patients in all four CD4+ subsets.

Library construction relied on the immunoSEQ multiplex PCR assay. The High Capacity cDNA Reverse Transcription Kit was used to reverse transcribe all of the isolated RNA, meaning that expressed TCRB transcripts were what got sequenced. Held by TCRdb, this immuneACCESS table contains in-frame sequences only and omits some clones. Under half of the omission traces to an unresolved V gene where checked; the cause of the rest is unknown. In this sample the table shows about 160,000 clones, around 8.3% of which occur a single time. Of the sample, over 0.45% falls within the top ten clones. Material for sequencing was central memory CD4+ T cells from blood. Source of these receptors: a woman younger than 30 with type 1 diabetes.

Only a few counts were recorded for this clone. CDR3 nucleotide sequence: TGCGCCAGCAGCCAAGTTCCGGGACAGACGGAAAATCAGCCCCAGCATTTT. Protein sequence: CASSQVPGQTENQPQHF. The genes are TRBV4-1 and TRBJ1-5; 7 bases are a match to TRBD1. J gave up 4 bases and V 1 base, and 10 bases lay outside the gene matches. CDR1 and CDR2 from the germline V gene are MGHRA and YSYEKL. The CDR3 loop spans 17 amino acids.

This clone has more than one count but fewer than ten. The J gene is TRBJ2-1, the V gene TRBV2, with 11 bases lining up with TRBD2. Germline lookup yields CDR1 SNHLY and CDR2 FYNNEI. With 6 bases clipped from V and 13 bases from J, the junction kept 17 bases outside the gene matches. CDR3 length: 16 amino acids. The CDR3 loop is CASRGLAGGLRGSQFF. CDR3 DNA sequence: TGTGCCAGCAGAGGCCTAGCGGGGGGCCTTCGAGGAAGCCAGTTCTTC.

This clone was picked up a small number of times. The genes are TRBV19 and TRBJ2-3; 7 bases match TRBD1. The CDR3 has 16 residues. Per germline, CDR1 LNHDA and CDR2 SQIVND (reference sequence). J was trimmed by 3 bases and V by 4 bases; bases with no gene match: 10. CDR3 sequence reads: CASSKKQGSGTDTQYF. In DNA, the CDR3 is TGTGCCAGTAGTAAAAAACAGGGGTCGGGGACAGATACGCAGTATTTT.

This clone has more than one count but fewer than ten. The V gene is TRBV5-1, the J gene TRBJ2-1, with D perhaps TRBD1 (6 bases). The CDR3 contains 16 residues. Germline assignment: CDR1 SGHRS and CDR2 YFSETQ. Trimming took 5 bases from V and 6 from J, leaving 21 bases between them. DNA for the CDR3: TGCGCCAGCAGGACAGCCGGGACACCCCGAGGCAATGAGCAGTTCTTC. Amino acid sequence: CASRTAGTPRGNEQFF.

This clone was counted between two and nine times. This rearrangement joins TRBV18 to TRBJ2-7; 11 bases line up with TRBD1. The germline gives CDR1 KGHSH, CDR2 LQKENI. J gave up 4 bases and V 4 bases, and 3 bases lay outside the gene matches. This CDR3 contains 14 residues. The CDR3 bases are TGTGCCAGCTCACGGGACAGGGGGTTATACGAGCAGTACTTC. It specifies CASSRDRGLYEQYF.

This clone came up a few times. This sample includes further DNA sequences coding for the same CDR3. The CDR3 loop is CASSPRTGRQETQYF. In nucleotides, the CDR3 is TGTGCCAGCTCCCCGAGGACAGGGAGGCAAGAGACCCAGTACTTC. The J gene is TRBJ2-5, the V gene TRBV18, with 8 bases identical to TRBD1. Germline CDR1 is KGHSH and CDR2 is LQKENI. The CDR3 extends over 15 amino acids. V shed 6 bases, J shed 2 bases, and the junction held 8 bases outside the gene matches.

The chain uses TRBV7-2 and TRBJ1-5; weak D call: TRBD1 (5 bases). Germline values: CDR1 SGHTA, CDR2 FQGNSA. V was cut by 4 bases and J by 6 bases, with 10 bases left in between. The CDR3 runs to 13 residues. The CDR3 here is CASSSMDIQPQHF. In DNA, the CDR3 is TGTGCCAGCAGCTCCATGGACATTCAGCCCCAGCATTTT.

This clone was seen more than once but under ten times. The chain carries TRBV30 and TRBJ2-7, with a tentative D call TRBD2 (5 bases). The CDR3 loop spans 13 amino acids. Germline assignment: CDR1 GTSNPN and CDR2 SVGIG (reference sequence). Trimming cost V 4 bases and J 2 bases, with 12 bases left between them. The CDR3 loop reads CAWNARGTYEQYF. In DNA, the CDR3 is TGTGCCTGGAACGCTCGAGGGACCTACGAGCAGTACTTC.

This clone was counted only a few times. The junction departs from the called germline gene at one end, perhaps through a read error. The J gene is TRBJ2-6, the V gene TRBV4-1; no reliable D call. From germline, CDR1 is MGHRA and CDR2 YSYEKL. The CDR3 is 16 residues long. Written as DNA, the CDR3 is TGTGCCAGCAGCCAAGAAGCCGGGTCTGGGGCCAACGTCCTGACTTTC. The encoded protein is CASSQEAGSGANVLTF.

This clone was seen more than once but under ten times. This chain joins TRBV10-3 and TRBJ2-5; 8 bases are shared with TRBD2. This CDR3 region has 16 residues. Germline loops: CDR1 ENHRY, CDR2 SYGVKD. V lost 3 bases and J lost 2; bases outside the gene matches: 8. CDR3 residues: CAISDTSGPGQETQYF. CDR3 coding DNA: TGTGCCATCAGTGACACTAGCGGCCCAGGGCAAGAGACCCAGTACTTC.

The rearrangement links TRBV7-9 to TRBJ2-1; 11 nucleotides line up with TRBD2. The CDR3 is 17 amino acids. Per the germline V gene, CDR1 is SEHNR and CDR2 is FQNEAQ (reference sequence). V was pared by 5 bases and J by 10 bases, with 16 bases of the junction left unmatched. The CDR3 is CASSVVSGRVVVHEQFF. CDR3 DNA: TGTGCCAGCAGCGTGGTTAGCGGGAGGGTCGTGGTGCACGAGCAGTTCTTC.